Sequencing of this T cell receptor beta chain was carried out in a study of glioma-infiltrating T cells. Using RNA template, CDR3s of TCR alpha and beta were amplified with iRepertoire arm-PCR. TCRdb processed the multiplex PCR reads anew with MiXCR; each CDR3 protein has one entry. The table lists tens of thousands of distinct CDR3 sequences, about 40% of them singletons, with 35% to 40% in the top ten. This clonotype appeared many times. The length of the CDR3 is 15 residues. The V gene's germline CDR1 is SNHLY and CDR2 FYNNEI. The V and J ends lost 5 bases and 3 bases, in that order; junction bases with no gene match: 8.

The chain couples TRBV2 to TRBJ2-3, with 7 positions matching TRBD2. The sample comprised glioma tissue, nonneoplastic brain tissue, or PBMCs (not recorded which). The clonotype comes from a human donor with low-grade glioma or glioblastoma, undergoing nonglioma brain surgery, or in good health (not recorded which). This CDR3 is CASSRAGVGTDTQYF. For the CDR3, the DNA is TGTGCCAGCAGTCGGGCGGGAGTAGGGACAGATACGCAGTATTTT.